One sample yielded the 3 T cell receptor beta chains listed below, sequenced in a study of metastatic and nonmetastatic thyroid tumors. Thyroid surgery had not been preceded by any treatment in any patient. TCRdb re-called the PCR reads with MiXCR. The sample has tens of thousands of clones; about 16% are singletons. Sequencing was performed on blood. The receptors originated from a female donor with papillary thyroid cancer or a benign thyroid nodule (not recorded which). Some clones in this sample may be carry-over from other donors' samples.

This chain joins TRBV19 and TRBJ2-3, with D perhaps assigned TRBD1 or TRBD2 (5 bases each). Germline CDR1 LNHDA, CDR2 SQIVND (reference sequence). The CDR3 length is 18 residues. V was pared by 0 bases and J by 0 bases, with 16 bases between. CDR3 sequence (DNA): TGTGCCAGTAGTATAGATGCCCCCGGGGCAGCTAGCACAGATACGCAGTATTTT. Translated, it gives CASSIDAPGAASTDTQYF.

This chain connects TRBV4-1 to TRBJ2-3; D might be TRBD1 (6 bases). Germline CDR1 is MGHRA and CDR2 is YSYEKL. The CDR3 runs to 14 residues. Trimming took 0 bases from V and 7 from J, leaving 11 bases between them. The chain's CDR3 is CASSQEQGTYTQYF. The CDR3 nucleotides are TGCGCCAGCAGCCAAGAACAGGGAACATATACGCAGTATTTT.

This clone occurred many times. The V call is TRBV5-4, the J call TRBJ2-3; TRBD2 matches 13 bases. Trimming removed 6 bases from V and 11 bases from J; junction bases left unmatched: 6. The CDR3 consists of 13 residues. Germline CDR1 reads SGHNT; CDR2 reads YYREEE (reference sequence). CDR3 region: CASKTSGGSGQYF. For the CDR3, the DNA is TGTGCCAGCAAGACTAGCGGGGGGTCGGGGCAGTATTTT.